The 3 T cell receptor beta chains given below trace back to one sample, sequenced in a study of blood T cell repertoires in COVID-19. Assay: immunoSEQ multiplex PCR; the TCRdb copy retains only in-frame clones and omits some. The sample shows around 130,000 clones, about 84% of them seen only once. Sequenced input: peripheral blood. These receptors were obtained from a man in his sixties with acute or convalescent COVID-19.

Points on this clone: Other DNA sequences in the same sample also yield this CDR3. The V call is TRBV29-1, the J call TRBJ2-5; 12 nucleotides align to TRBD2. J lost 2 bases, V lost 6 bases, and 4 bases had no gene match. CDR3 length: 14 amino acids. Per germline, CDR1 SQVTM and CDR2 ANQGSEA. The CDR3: CSVDGTSGQETQYF. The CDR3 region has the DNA TGCAGCGTAGACGGGACTAGCGGGCAAGAGACCCAGTACTTC. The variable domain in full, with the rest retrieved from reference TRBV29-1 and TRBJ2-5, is SAVISQKPSRDICQRGTSLTIQCQVDSQVTMMFWYRQQPGQSLTLIATANQGSEATYESGFVIDKFPISRPNLTFSTLTVSNMSPEDSSIYLCSVDGTSGQETQYFGPGTRLLVL.

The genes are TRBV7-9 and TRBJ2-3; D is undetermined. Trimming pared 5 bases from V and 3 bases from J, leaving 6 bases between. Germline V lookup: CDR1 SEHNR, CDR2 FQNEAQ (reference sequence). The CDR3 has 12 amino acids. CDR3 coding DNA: TGTGCCAGCAGCGTCCTTACAGATACGCAGTATTTT. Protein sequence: CASSVLTDTQYF.

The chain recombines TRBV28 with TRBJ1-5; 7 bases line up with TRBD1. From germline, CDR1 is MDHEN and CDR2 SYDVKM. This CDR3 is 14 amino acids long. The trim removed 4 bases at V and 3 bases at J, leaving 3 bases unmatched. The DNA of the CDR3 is TGTGCCAGCAGTTGGACAGGTCTCAATCAGCCCCAGCATTTT. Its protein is CASSWTGLNQPQHF.